The 15 T cell receptor beta chains given below trace back to one sample, sequenced in a study of blood T cell repertoires in COVID-19. Sequencing used immunoSEQ multiplex PCR; TCRdb keeps in-frame clones, though not all of them. The sample yields more than 50,000 clones, approximately 91% seen once. Input material: peripheral blood. The receptors come from a human donor in a cohort sampled during active COVID-19.

The chain is built from TRBV5-6 and TRBJ2-2; no reliable D call. V lost 0 bases and J 7 bases, leaving 4 bases between the germline ends. The CDR3 contains 12 residues. From germline, CDR1 is SGHDT and CDR2 YYEEEE. The CDR3 nucleotides are TGTGCCAGCAGCTTGGTCGGCGGGGAGCTGTTTTTT. Translation: CASSLVGGELFF.

The rearrangement uses TRBV3-1 (or the pseudogene TRBV3-2) and TRBJ2-3; 9 nucleotides align to TRBD1. CDR3 length: 16 residues. V lost 6 bases and J lost 4; bases outside the gene matches: 11. Germline V CDR1 and CDR2: LGHDT, YNNKEL (reference sequence). The CDR3 sequence is CASSLTPGQGADTQYF. CDR3 in DNA: TGTGCCAGCAGTCTGACCCCGGGACAGGGCGCAGATACGCAGTATTTT.

The chain is built from TRBV6-5 and TRBJ2-1; TRBD1 agrees at 7 bases. This CDR3 spans 15 amino acids. Losses at the gene ends were 6 bases for V and 4 bases for J; bases not matched to a gene: 9. Per germline, CDR1 MNHEY and CDR2 SVGAGI. The CDR3 region is CASSSGQIFYNEQFF. CDR3 DNA: TGTGCCAGCAGCTCGGGACAGATTTTTTACAATGAGCAGTTCTTC.

The chain carries TRBV29-1 and TRBJ2-3; 10 bases align to TRBD2. CDR1 is SQVTM and CDR2 is ANQGSEA in the germline V gene. This CDR3 contains 20 residues. Trimming at V came to 0 bases and at J to 5 bases, leaving 20 bases not matched to a gene. CDR3: CSVEDQGLAGVRRALDTQYF. Here the CDR3 DNA reads TGCAGCGTTGAAGATCAGGGGCTAGCGGGAGTTCGTAGGGCATTAGATACGCAGTATTTT.

J is TRBJ2-1 and V is TRBV6-5; D is ambiguous. Germline V gene data show CDR1 as MNHEY and CDR2 as SVGAGI. Deletions cut 0 bases from V and 0 bases from J, with 9 bases between. This CDR3 region has 16 residues. The CDR3 coding sequence is TGTGCCAGCAGTTACTCGATCGGGTACTCCTACAATGAGCAGTTCTTC. It encodes CASSYSIGYSYNEQFF.

The chain uses TRBV7-8 and TRBJ2-1; TRBD2 agrees at 10 bases. Trimming cost V 5 bases and J 4 bases; bases outside gene matches: 11. Germline CDR1 SGHVS, CDR2 FQNEAQ. CDR3 size: 17 residues. Written as DNA, the CDR3 is TGTGCCAGCAGCCTAATCTCTAGCGGGAGTGGGTACAATGAGCAGTTCTTC. It codes for CASSLISSGSGYNEQFF.

The chain joins TRBV6-6 to TRBJ2-5, with 8 nucleotides matching TRBD2. Germline CDR1 MNHNY, CDR2 SVGAGI (reference sequence). This CDR3 spans 16 amino acids. V shed 2 bases, J shed 2 bases, and the junction held 7 bases outside the gene matches. CDR3 in DNA: TGTGCCAGCAGTTACGGGGTAGCGGGGCCTCAAGAGACCCAGTACTTC. Translating it yields CASSYGVAGPQETQYF.

The chain uses TRBV25-1 and TRBJ2-2, with D maybe TRBD2 (5 bases). Germline V gene data show CDR1 as MGHDK and CDR2 as SYGVNS. V gave up 3 bases and J gave up 6 bases, with 8 bases separating them. There are 13 residues in the CDR3. The CDR3 DNA is TGTGCCAGCAGTGAGACTATTTCCGGGGAGCTGTTTTTT. Its protein is CASSETISGELFF. Full variable domain (rest looked up from reference TRBV25-1 and TRBJ2-2): EADIYQTPRYLVIGTGKKITLECSQTMGHDKMYWYQQDPGMELHLIHYSYGVNSTEKGDLSSESTVSRIRTEHFPLTLESARPSHTSQYLCASSETISGELFFGEGSRLTVL.

The chain is built from TRBV9 and TRBJ2-1, with D possibly TRBD2 on 7 matching bases. CDR1 is SGDLS, CDR2 YYNGEE, per germline. V lost 0 bases and J 10 bases, leaving 29 bases between the germline ends. This CDR3 is 19 amino acids long. In DNA, the CDR3 is TGTGCCAGCAGCGTAGAGGCCGGGACGGGGCTCGGGGGGCAATGGGAGCAGTTCTTC. Translated, it gives CASSVEAGTGLGGQWEQFF.

V and J are TRBV19 and TRBJ2-7; no clear D. CDR1 is LNHDA, CDR2 SQIVND, per germline (reference sequence). V shed 4 bases and J shed 7 bases, with 8 bases lying between them. The CDR3 extends over 11 amino acids. The CDR3: CASSTRSEQYF. The DNA for the CDR3 is TGTGCCAGTAGTACGCGATCAGAGCAGTACTTC. Variable domain in full (rest from reference TRBV19 and TRBJ2-7): DGGITQSPKYLFRKEGQNVTLSCEQNLNHDAMYWYRQDPGQGLRLIYYSQIVNDFQKGDIAEGYSVSREKKESFPLTVTSAQKNPTAFYLCASSTRSEQYFGPGTRLTVT.

To note about this clone: At one boundary the junction diverges from the germline segment, which might be a read error. The rearrangement uses TRBV7-9 and TRBJ1-3; D not certain. This CDR3 is built from 11 residues. CDR1 and CDR2 (germline): SEHNR, FQNEAQ (reference sequence). CDR3 sequence reads: CASSLAGLVDF. CDR3 nucleotides: TGTGCCAGCAGCTTAGCGGGCCTCGTGGATTTT. The whole variable domain, filled in from reference TRBV7-9 and TRBJ1-3, reads DTGVSQNPRHKITKRGQNVTFRCDPISEHNRLYWYRQTLGQGPEFLTYFQNEAQLEKSRLLSDRFSAERPKGSFSTLEIQRTEQGDSAMYLCASSLAGLVDFGEGSWLTVV.

This clone was observed a handful of times. This chain connects TRBV21-1 to TRBJ1-1. TRBV21-1 is recorded as a pseudogene. The CDR3 sequence is 13 residues long. CDR3 in DNA: TGTGCCAGCAGCGAGCGGGGGGGCGCTGAAGCTTTCTTT. It translates to CASSERGGAEAFF.

V gene TRBV4-3 combines with J gene TRBJ2-1, with D possibly matching TRBD1 (6 bases). V was clipped by 6 bases and J by 0 bases, with 12 bases between them. This CDR3 has 15 amino acids. Germline CDR1 is LGHNA and CDR2 is YSLEER. CDR3 residues: CASSPTGNSYNEQFF. The DNA for the CDR3 is TGCGCCAGCAGTCCCACAGGGAACTCCTACAATGAGCAGTTCTTC.

V gene TRBV5-1 combines with J gene TRBJ2-7, with 12 bases lining up with TRBD2. The ends lost 4 bases at V and 0 bases at J; junction bases unmatched: 5. This CDR3 is 16 amino acids long. Germline lookup yields CDR1 SGHRS and CDR2 YFSETQ. The CDR3 sequence: CASSPASGRVSYEQYF. CDR3 DNA sequence: TGCGCCAGCAGCCCTGCTAGCGGGAGGGTCTCCTACGAGCAGTACTTC.

This chain joins TRBV18 and TRBJ2-6, with TRBD2 matching 8 bases. There are 17 residues in the CDR3. V was clipped by 1 base and J by 0 bases; unmatched bases: 2. Germline CDR1 is KGHSH and CDR2 is LQKENI. The CDR3 is CASSPLTSASGANVLTF. The CDR3 DNA follows: TGTGCCAGCTCACCACTGACTAGCGCCTCTGGGGCCAACGTCCTGACTTTC.